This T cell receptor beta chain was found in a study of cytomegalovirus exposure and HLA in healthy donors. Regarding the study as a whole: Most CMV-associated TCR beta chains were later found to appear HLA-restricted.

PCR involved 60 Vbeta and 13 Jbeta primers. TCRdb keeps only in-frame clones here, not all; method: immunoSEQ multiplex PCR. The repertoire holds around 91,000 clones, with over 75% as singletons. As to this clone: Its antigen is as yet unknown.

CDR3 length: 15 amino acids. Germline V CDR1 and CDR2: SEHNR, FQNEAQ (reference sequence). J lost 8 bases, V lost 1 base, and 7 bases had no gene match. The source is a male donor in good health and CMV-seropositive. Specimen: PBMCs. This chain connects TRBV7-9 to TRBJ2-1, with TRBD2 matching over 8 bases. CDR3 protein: CASSLVGGGKDEQFF. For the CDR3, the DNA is TGTGCCAGCAGCTTAGTCGGGGGGGGTAAGGATGAGCAGTTCTTC.